A single T cell receptor (beta chain) is shown here with its context. A Seattle source enrolled patients during active infection and followed them longitudinally. The sample comes from a study of blood T cell repertoires in COVID-19. Study-level information: The origin of the acute and convalescent COVID-19 samples was the United States, Italy and Spain. The analysed material was cDNA or gDNA that came from T cells, B-cell-depleted T cells, or PBMCs.

Germline CDR1 reads SEHNR; CDR2 reads FQNEAQ (reference sequence). Between the trimmed V and J ends, which lost 5 bases and 3 bases, there was a span of 17 bases. The CDR3 covers 16 residues. In the original processing: Reference gene primer amplification in the assay estimated nucleated cell counts. Clones were read by immunoSEQ multiplex PCR, and TCRdb kept only the in-frame ones, dropping some. V and J calls plus clone size are reproduced from that table; the DNA served to infer D and trimming. The sample yields about 210,000 clones, approximately 85% seen once. V and J are TRBV7-9 and TRBJ1-5; D might be TRBD1 (6 bases). Sequenced input: peripheral blood. This TCR was sampled from a man in his fifties with COVID-19, enrolled during active disease. For the CDR3, the DNA is TGTGCCAGCAGCACCGCCTCCCAGGGGAACAATCAGCCCCAGCATTTT. Its protein is CASSTASQGNNQPQHF.